The rows below give T cell receptor beta chains drawn from one sample of a study of blood T cell repertoires in COVID-19. Using immunoSEQ multiplex PCR, the repertoire was profiled, and TCRdb retains in-frame clones only, with some absent. The sample consists of around 34,000 clones, 82% of them appearing once. The sequencing sample was made of peripheral blood. The receptors derive from a man older than 75 with active or convalescent COVID-19. Each CDR3 is given with its conserved first and last residue. A D gene is named only where the DNA matches it firmly. Where a row states a size, it is once, few, many or the class of an expanded clone; other rows omit it.

v_gene,d_gene,abundance,j_gene,CDR3aa,CDR3nt
TRBV11-3,-,-,TRBJ2-7,CASSLEVVGGEQYF,TGTGCCAGCAGCTTAGAAGTGGTCGGCGGCGAGCAGTACTTC
TRBV28,TRBD1,-,TRBJ2-7,CASSSPGQGRAYEQYF,TGTGCCAGCAGTTCACCGGGACAGGGAAGGGCCTACGAGCAGTACTTC
TRBV7-6,-,-,TRBJ1-4,CASSFGKQKLFF,TGTGCCAGCAGCTTCGGGAAGCAAAAACTGTTTTTT
TRBV29-1,-,-,TRBJ2-7,CSVAGGDPGQTYEQYF,TGCAGCGTGGCCGGGGGCGATCCGGGACAGACCTACGAGCAGTACTTC
TRBV27,-,few,TRBJ2-1,CASSLKRRGYNEQFF,TGTGCCAGCAGTTTAAAGCGGAGGGGTTACAATGAGCAGTTCTTC
TRBV6-2/TRBV6-3,TRBD1,-,TRBJ1-5,CASSQNNRGAGNQPQHF,TGTGCCAGCAGTCAGAATAACAGGGGTGCGGGCAATCAGCCCCAGCATTTT
TRBV3-1/TRBV3-2,TRBD2,-,TRBJ2-5,CASSLGTSGSRETQYF,TGTGCCAGCAGCCTAGGGACTAGCGGGAGTCGAGAGACCCAGTACTTC
TRBV19,-,-,TRBJ2-1,CASSMGGAGAHNDGQFF,TGTGCCAGTAGTATGGGGGGGGCGGGAGCCCACAATGATGGGCAGTTCTTC
TRBV28,TRBD1,-,TRBJ2-5,CASSNTGTGVKETQYF,TGTGCCAGCAGCAATACTGGGACAGGGGTAAAAGAGACCCAGTACTTC
TRBV7-9,-,once,TRBJ2-1,CASSSPPGGRTYNEQFF,TGTGCCAGCAGCTCGCCCCCGGGTGGGAGAACCTACAATGAGCAGTTCTTC
TRBV13,-,-,TRBJ1-1,CASSLGRGVEAFF,TGTGCCAGCAGTCTTGGGAGGGGGGTTGAAGCTTTCTTT
TRBV6-1,-,-,TRBJ1-2,CASSEGQFYGYTF,TGTGCCAGCAGTGAAGGACAGTTCTATGGCTACACCTTC
TRBV29-1,-,-,TRBJ1-1,CSVVRGLNTEAFF,TGCAGCGTTGTTAGGGGCCTAAACACTGAAGCTTTCTTT
TRBV19,TRBD1,-,TRBJ2-3,CASSTQGATDTQYF,TGTGCCAGTAGCACACAGGGGGCTACAGATACGCAGTATTTT
TRBV6-5,-,-,TRBJ1-5,CASSYDSRSNQPQHF,TGTGCCAGCAGTTACGACAGCCGTAGCAATCAGCCCCAGCATTTT
TRBV9,TRBD1,-,TRBJ2-7,CASSVATQGVGEQYF,TGTGCCAGCAGCGTAGCTACTCAGGGGGTCGGCGAGCAGTACTTC
TRBV11-3,TRBD2,-,TRBJ2-1,CASSFSGRDNNEQFF,TGTGCCAGCAGCTTTAGCGGGAGAGATAACAATGAGCAGTTCTTC
TRBV6-5,TRBD1,-,TRBJ2-7,CASSSGTGQSYEQYF,TGTGCCAGCAGTTCGGGGACAGGGCAATCCTACGAGCAGTACTTC
TRBV9,TRBD2,once,TRBJ2-1,CASSGGTSGGPGNEQFF,TGTGCCAGCAGCGGTGGGACTAGCGGGGGTCCGGGGAATGAGCAGTTCTTC
TRBV21-1,-,-,TRBJ2-5,CASSLGEGLAGQETQYF,TGTGCCAGCAGCCTTGGAGAGGGTCTAGCTGGCCAAGAGACCCAGTACTTC
TRBV7-9,TRBD1,-,TRBJ2-1,CASSQTGVSYNEQFF,TGTGCCAGCAGCCAGACAGGGGTCTCCTACAATGAGCAGTTCTTC
TRBV6-1,-,-,TRBJ2-6,CASSEPRASGANVLTF,TGTGCCAGCAGTGAACCACGAGCCTCTGGGGCCAACGTCCTGACTTTC
TRBV27,-,-,TRBJ2-1,CASSLWYTGYSYNEQFF,TGTGCCAGCAGTTTATGGTATACAGGGTATTCCTACAATGAGCAGTTCTTC
TRBV28,-,-,TRBJ1-6,CASSFGIGESPLHF,TGTGCCAGCAGTTTCGGAATAGGGGAATCACCCCTCCACTTT
TRBV18,-,once,TRBJ2-2,CASSPIGSGELFF,TGTGCCAGCTCACCAATCGGGTCCGGGGAGCTGTTTTTT
TRBV6-1,-,once,TRBJ2-7,CASSSLLTYEQYF,TGTGCCAGCAGTTCCCTACTGACTTACGAGCAGTACTTC
TRBV5-1,TRBD2,-,TRBJ2-2,CASSFGGGLANTGELFF,TGCGCCAGCAGCTTTGGCGGGGGACTAGCTAACACCGGGGAGCTGTTTTTT
TRBV4-2,-,-,TRBJ2-2,CASSQATGELFF,TGTGCCAGCAGCCAAGCTACCGGGGAGCTGTTTTTT
TRBV2,TRBD2,-,TRBJ2-5,CASTVLAGEGETQYF,TGTGCCAGCACAGTACTAGCGGGAGAGGGGGAGACCCAGTACTTC
TRBV19,-,-,TRBJ2-1,CASSIGSGSSSYNEQFF,TGTGCCAGTAGTATTGGGTCAGGTTCCAGCTCCTACAATGAGCAGTTCTTC
TRBV6-1,TRBD1,-,TRBJ2-6,CAIMFYRGKANVLTF,TGTGCCATAATGTTTTACAGGGGGAAGGCCAACGTCCTGACTTTC
TRBV28,TRBD1,-,TRBJ2-7,CASTSSQGWGPYEQYF,TGTGCCAGCACTTCATCACAGGGGTGGGGGCCTTACGAGCAGTACTTC
TRBV7-9,-,-,TRBJ2-1,CASSFVTHEQFF,TGTGCCAGCAGCTTTGTGACACATGAGCAGTTCTTC
TRBV5-1,TRBD2,-,TRBJ2-3,CASSLSSGLAADTQYF,TGCGCCAGCAGCTTGTCTTCGGGACTAGCGGCAGATACGCAGTATTTT
TRBV5-4,-,-,TRBJ1-4,CASSLAPGANNEKLFF,TGTGCCAGCAGCTTGGCCCCAGGGGCTAATAATGAAAAACTGTTTTTT
TRBV9,-,-,TRBJ2-1,CASSLGEGGYNEQFF,TGTGCCAGCAGCCTCGGAGAAGGTGGTTACAATGAGCAGTTCTTC
TRBV16,TRBD1,few,TRBJ2-7,CASSQSIVGTANYEQYF,TGTGCCAGCAGCCAATCGATAGTTGGGACAGCCAACTACGAGCAGTACTTC
TRBV7-2,-,once,TRBJ1-3,CASSLTQDSGNTIYF,TGTGCCAGCAGCTTAACTCAGGACTCTGGAAACACCATATATTTT
TRBV2,TRBD2,-,TRBJ2-5,CASIPPSGRGETQYF,TGTGCCAGCATACCCCCTAGCGGGAGGGGAGAGACCCAGTACTTC
TRBV4-1,-,-,TRBJ1-1,CASSQVEEVNTEAFF,TGCGCCAGCAGCCAAGTTGAAGAGGTGAACACTGAAGCTTTCTTT
TRBV3-1/TRBV3-2,-,-,TRBJ2-7,CASSQMEYEQYF,TGTGCCAGCAGCCAAATGGAGTACGAGCAGTACTTC
TRBV11-3,TRBD2,-,TRBJ2-5,CASSLDRMGLAEHQETQYF,TGTGCCAGCAGCTTAGATAGAATGGGACTAGCGGAACACCAAGAGACCCAGTACTTC
TRBV11-2,TRBD1,-,TRBJ2-7,CASSLDRDRPYEQYF,TGTGCCAGCAGCTTAGATCGGGACAGACCCTACGAGCAGTACTTC
TRBV5-1,TRBD1,-,TRBJ2-7,CASSLEGRGQHEQYF,TGCGCCAGCAGCTTGGAGGGCAGGGGGCAACACGAGCAGTACTTC
TRBV9,-,once,TRBJ2-7,CASSVEEGNEQYF,TGTGCCAGCAGCGTAGAGGAGGGGAACGAGCAGTACTTC
TRBV7-9,TRBD1,-,TRBJ2-7,CASSLEGQYYEQYF,TGTGCCAGCAGCTTAGAGGGACAGTACTACGAGCAGTACTTC
TRBV10-2,-,-,TRBJ1-2,CASSELRVGYTF,TGCGCCAGCAGTGAGTTGAGGGTTGGCTACACCTTC
TRBV4-1,-,few,TRBJ1-1,CASSQVRGFEAFF,TGCGCCAGCAGCCAAGTTCGCGGATTTGAAGCTTTCTTT
TRBV19,TRBD2,-,TRBJ2-1,CASSIGTSGRFSNEQFF,TGTGCCAGTAGTATAGGGACTAGCGGGAGGTTTAGCAATGAGCAGTTCTTC
TRBV28,TRBD1,many,TRBJ1-5,CASQYRGNQPQHF,TGTGCCAGCCAATACAGGGGAAATCAGCCCCAGCATTTT
TRBV28,-,-,TRBJ1-6,CASSWDQGGYSPLHF,TGTGCCAGCAGTTGGGACCAGGGAGGTTATTCACCCCTCCACTTT
TRBV5-1,-,-,TRBJ2-6,CASSLSVGARSNRPSGANVLTF,TGCGCCAGCAGCTTGTCCGTGGGTGCGCGGAGCAATCGACCCTCTGGGGCCAACGTCCTGACTTTC
TRBV19,-,-,TRBJ1-4,CASSQGKATNEKLFF,TGTGCCAGTAGTCAGGGAAAGGCAACTAATGAAAAACTGTTTTTT
TRBV4-3,-,-,TRBJ2-1,CASSQGQRDSPYNEQFF,TGCGCCAGCAGCCAAGGCCAACGGGACTCCCCCTACAATGAGCAGTTCTTC
TRBV28,TRBD1,-,TRBJ1-2,CASSLVGQMTRGRYTF,TGTGCCAGCAGTTTAGTGGGACAGATGACTCGGGGGAGATACACCTTC
TRBV24-1,TRBD2,-,TRBJ2-1,CATSDPGTSGRNEQFF,TGTGCCACCAGTGATCCCGGGACTAGCGGGAGGAATGAGCAGTTCTTC